These T cell receptor beta chains were read from a single sample in a study of T-cell reconstitution after alpha-beta-depleted transplantation in children. TCRdb redid the calling of the PCR reads with MiXCR, one entry per CDR3 protein. The sample holds about 690,000 distinct CDR3 sequences; 16% are singletons and the top ten take 0.85% to 1.3%. Here the sequenced sample was PBMCs from the stem cell graft donor, taken from the stem cell graft. All receptors derive from a human donor who donated a stem cell graft to a child with acute myeloid leukemia. Both conserved end residues are part of each CDR3. Fields, in order: J gene, V gene, D gene, CDR3 length, clone size, CDR3 protein, CDR3 DNA. A D gene is named only where the DNA matches it firmly. The size field is filled for only some rows; it gives once, few, many or a size class.

J gene: TRBJ2-4
V gene: TRBV20-1
D gene: -
CDR3 length: 15
clone size: -
CDR3 protein: CSARDVAASKNIQYF
CDR3 DNA: TGCAGTGCTAGGGACGTAGCGGCGTCCAAAAACATTCAGTACTTC

J gene: TRBJ1-2
V gene: TRBV9
D gene: TRBD1
CDR3 length: 13
clone size: many
CDR3 protein: CASSVGGGDGYTF
CDR3 DNA: TGTGCCAGCAGCGTAGGAGGGGGCGATGGCTACACCTTC

J gene: TRBJ2-3
V gene: TRBV10-3
D gene: TRBD2
CDR3 length: 19
clone size: -
CDR3 protein: CAISESGLGGTRATDTQYF
CDR3 DNA: TGTGCCATCAGTGAGTCGGGGTTGGGCGGGACTAGGGCCACAGATACGCAGTATTTT

J gene: TRBJ1-2
V gene: TRBV10-3
D gene: -
CDR3 length: 16
clone size: few
CDR3 protein: CAISGPDSDTNYGYTF
CDR3 DNA: TGTGCCATCAGTGGCCCCGACAGTGATACTAACTATGGCTACACCTTC

J gene: TRBJ2-1
V gene: TRBV15
D gene: TRBD1
CDR3 length: 17
clone size: -
CDR3 protein: CATSRDELGTGSNEQFF
CDR3 DNA: TGTGCCACCAGCAGAGATGAACTCGGGACAGGGAGCAATGAGCAGTTCTTC

J gene: TRBJ2-5
V gene: TRBV2
D gene: -
CDR3 length: 14
clone size: few
CDR3 protein: CASSFGQTQETQYF
CDR3 DNA: TGTGCCAGCAGTTTTGGACAGACCCAAGAGACCCAGTACTTC

J gene: TRBJ2-3
V gene: TRBV12-3/TRBV12-4
D gene: -
CDR3 length: 14
clone size: many
CDR3 protein: CASSIPPEPDTQYF
CDR3 DNA: TGTGCCAGCAGTATTCCGCCAGAACCAGATACGCAGTATTTT

J gene: TRBJ2-1
V gene: TRBV20-1
D gene: -
CDR3 length: 14
clone size: many
CDR3 protein: CSARKGAYMNEQFF
CDR3 DNA: TGCAGTGCTAGAAAGGGCGCCTATATGAATGAGCAGTTCTTC

J gene: TRBJ1-3
V gene: TRBV29-1
D gene: -
CDR3 length: 13
clone size: many
CDR3 protein: CSVGGVSGNTIYF
CDR3 DNA: TGCAGCGTTGGAGGGGTCTCTGGAAACACCATATATTTT

J gene: TRBJ2-1
V gene: TRBV20-1
D gene: -
CDR3 length: 17
clone size: many
CDR3 protein: CSARDGVRLSSYNEQFF
CDR3 DNA: TGCAGTGCTAGAGATGGTGTCAGGCTTAGCTCCTACAATGAGCAGTTCTTC

J gene: TRBJ2-5
V gene: TRBV28
D gene: -
CDR3 length: 13
clone size: few
CDR3 protein: CASSEQAQETQYF
CDR3 DNA: TGTGCCAGCAGTGAACAGGCACAAGAGACCCAGTACTTC

J gene: TRBJ1-1
V gene: TRBV6-5
D gene: TRBD1
CDR3 length: 15
clone size: few
CDR3 protein: CASSYLATGGTEAFF
CDR3 DNA: TGTGCCAGCAGTTACCTGGCTACAGGGGGTACTGAAGCTTTCTTT

J gene: TRBJ2-3
V gene: TRBV20-1
D gene: TRBD2
CDR3 length: 14
clone size: -
CDR3 protein: CSAVAGGGADTQYF
CDR3 DNA: TGCAGTGCAGTAGCGGGGGGAGGGGCAGATACGCAGTATTTT

J gene: TRBJ2-3
V gene: TRBV12-3/TRBV12-4
D gene: -
CDR3 length: 14
clone size: -
CDR3 protein: CASRTAVSTDTQYF
CDR3 DNA: TGTGCCAGCCGGACTGCGGTTAGCACAGATACGCAGTATTTT

J gene: TRBJ1-5
V gene: TRBV12-3/TRBV12-4
D gene: -
CDR3 length: 12
clone size: many
CDR3 protein: CAIQNGSQPQHF
CDR3 DNA: TGTGCCATTCAGAATGGAAGTCAGCCCCAGCATTTT

J gene: TRBJ2-7
V gene: TRBV20-1
D gene: TRBD1
CDR3 length: 16
clone size: many
CDR3 protein: CSARDRTGGFSYEQYF
CDR3 DNA: TGCAGTGCTAGAGATAGAACAGGGGGTTTCTCCTACGAGCAGTACTTC

J gene: TRBJ1-4
V gene: TRBV7-2
D gene: TRBD1
CDR3 length: 15
clone size: -
CDR3 protein: CASSLVGTADEKLFF
CDR3 DNA: TGTGCCAGCAGCTTAGTCGGGACAGCGGATGAAAAACTGTTTTTT

J gene: TRBJ2-2
V gene: TRBV5-5
D gene: -
CDR3 length: 13
clone size: many
CDR3 protein: CASSVDTTGELFF
CDR3 DNA: TGTGCCAGCAGCGTCGACACCACCGGGGAGCTGTTTTTT

J gene: TRBJ2-2
V gene: TRBV20-1
D gene: TRBD1
CDR3 length: 14
clone size: many
CDR3 protein: CSAPDRGRTGELFF
CDR3 DNA: TGCAGTGCCCCGGACAGGGGCCGGACCGGGGAGCTGTTTTTT

J gene: TRBJ1-2
V gene: TRBV2
D gene: -
CDR3 length: 13
clone size: once
CDR3 protein: CASSSWGAYGYTF
CDR3 DNA: TGTGCCAGCAGTTCTTGGGGGGCCTATGGCTACACCTTC

J gene: TRBJ2-1
V gene: TRBV6-1
D gene: TRBD1
CDR3 length: 14
clone size: few
CDR3 protein: CASRPRPDRDEQFF
CDR3 DNA: TGTGCCAGCAGACCGCGCCCGGACAGGGATGAGCAGTTCTTC

J gene: TRBJ2-1
V gene: TRBV12-5
D gene: -
CDR3 length: 15
clone size: few
CDR3 protein: CASGPATVSLDEQFF
CDR3 DNA: TGTGCTAGTGGTCCGGCGACAGTGAGCCTCGATGAGCAGTTCTTC

J gene: TRBJ2-3
V gene: TRBV20-1
D gene: TRBD2
CDR3 length: 22
clone size: many
CDR3 protein: CSASFVGRQGTVSGGGRDTQYF
CDR3 DNA: TGCAGTGCTAGCTTCGTGGGGCGGCAGGGGACCGTTAGCGGGGGGGGTCGAGATACGCAGTATTTT

J gene: TRBJ2-2
V gene: TRBV7-2
D gene: -
CDR3 length: 14
clone size: -
CDR3 protein: CASSLAQHTGELFF
CDR3 DNA: TGTGCCAGCAGCTTAGCACAACACACCGGGGAGCTGTTTTTT

J gene: TRBJ2-3
V gene: TRBV5-1
D gene: -
CDR3 length: 15
clone size: -
CDR3 protein: CASSLATSSTDTQYF
CDR3 DNA: TGCGCCAGCAGCTTGGCGACATCTAGCACAGATACGCAGTATTTT

J gene: TRBJ2-3
V gene: TRBV6-1
D gene: -
CDR3 length: 17
clone size: few
CDR3 protein: CASSLHPRGPSTDTQYF
CDR3 DNA: TGTGCCAGCAGCCTTCACCCGAGGGGCCCCTCGACAGATACGCAGTATTTT

J gene: TRBJ1-6
V gene: TRBV15
D gene: TRBD1
CDR3 length: 17
clone size: many
CDR3 protein: CATSRDTGTEYNSPLHF
CDR3 DNA: TGTGCCACCAGCAGAGATACCGGGACAGAGTATAATTCACCCCTCCACTTT

J gene: TRBJ1-2
V gene: TRBV2
D gene: -
CDR3 length: 13
clone size: -
CDR3 protein: CASSGEQIYGYTF
CDR3 DNA: TGTGCCAGCAGTGGGGAACAGATCTATGGCTACACCTTC

J gene: TRBJ2-5
V gene: TRBV20-1
D gene: -
CDR3 length: 12
clone size: many
CDR3 protein: CSALDLGGTQYF
CDR3 DNA: TGCAGTGCTCTTGACCTGGGAGGGACCCAGTACTTC

J gene: TRBJ1-2
V gene: TRBV5-8
D gene: -
CDR3 length: 15
clone size: many
CDR3 protein: CASRDGGRRLYGYTF
CDR3 DNA: TGTGCCAGCAGGGACGGGGGCCGCCGACTTTATGGCTACACCTTC

J gene: TRBJ1-5
V gene: TRBV20-1
D gene: TRBD1
CDR3 length: 15
clone size: many
CDR3 protein: CSARDGTGVGQPQHF
CDR3 DNA: TGCAGTGCTAGAGATGGAACAGGGGTTGGACAGCCCCAGCATTTT

J gene: TRBJ1-1
V gene: TRBV6-1
D gene: TRBD1
CDR3 length: 14
clone size: -
CDR3 protein: CASSDNPGTDEAFF
CDR3 DNA: TGTGCCAGCAGTGATAACCCCGGGACAGATGAAGCTTTCTTT

J gene: TRBJ2-1
V gene: TRBV7-2
D gene: -
CDR3 length: 16
clone size: many
CDR3 protein: CASSLAGDPRNGEQFF
CDR3 DNA: TGTGCCAGCAGCTTAGCAGGAGACCCACGCAACGGTGAGCAGTTCTTC

J gene: TRBJ1-5
V gene: TRBV6-2/TRBV6-3
D gene: -
CDR3 length: 15
clone size: few
CDR3 protein: CASSSGLKSNQPQHF
CDR3 DNA: TGTGCCAGCAGCTCCGGACTGAAGAGCAATCAGCCCCAGCATTTT

J gene: TRBJ2-3
V gene: TRBV7-2
D gene: -
CDR3 length: 14
clone size: few
CDR3 protein: CASSSPELEDTQYF
CDR3 DNA: TGTGCCAGCAGCTCCCCGGAACTTGAAGATACGCAGTATTTT

J gene: TRBJ1-5
V gene: TRBV9
D gene: TRBD1
CDR3 length: 14
clone size: -
CDR3 protein: CASSYGQDNQPQHF
CDR3 DNA: TGTGCCAGCAGCTATGGACAGGACAATCAGCCCCAGCATTTT

J gene: TRBJ2-7
V gene: TRBV7-2
D gene: -
CDR3 length: 15
clone size: many
CDR3 protein: CASSSTTGRAYEQYF
CDR3 DNA: TGTGCCAGCAGCTCAACGACAGGACGCGCCTACGAGCAGTACTTC

J gene: TRBJ2-1
V gene: TRBV5-1
D gene: -
CDR3 length: 18
clone size: many
CDR3 protein: CASSLTTGLARSYNEQFF
CDR3 DNA: TGCGCCAGCAGCTTGACTACGGGGCTAGCGCGCTCCTACAATGAGCAGTTCTTC

J gene: TRBJ1-1
V gene: TRBV7-9
D gene: -
CDR3 length: 14
clone size: many
CDR3 protein: CASTSGAGNTEAFF
CDR3 DNA: TGTGCCAGCACCTCTGGAGCAGGGAACACTGAAGCTTTCTTT

J gene: TRBJ2-5
V gene: TRBV30
D gene: -
CDR3 length: 12
clone size: -
CDR3 protein: CAWSVHGETQYF
CDR3 DNA: TGTGCCTGGAGTGTACACGGGGAGACCCAGTACTTC

J gene: TRBJ2-1
V gene: TRBV7-6
D gene: TRBD2
CDR3 length: 15
clone size: -
CDR3 protein: CASSLKAGTYNEQFF
CDR3 DNA: TGTGCCAGCAGCTTAAAAGCGGGGACCTACAATGAGCAGTTCTTC

J gene: TRBJ2-5
V gene: TRBV5-1
D gene: -
CDR3 length: 13
clone size: many
CDR3 protein: CASSLSEQETQYF
CDR3 DNA: TGCGCCAGCAGCTTGTCCGAGCAAGAGACCCAGTACTTC

J gene: TRBJ2-1
V gene: TRBV6-5
D gene: TRBD2
CDR3 length: 15
clone size: -
CDR3 protein: CASSSTGGEFNEQFF
CDR3 DNA: TGTGCCAGCAGTTCCACGGGGGGGGAATTCAATGAGCAGTTCTTC

J gene: TRBJ2-3
V gene: TRBV5-6
D gene: TRBD2
CDR3 length: 16
clone size: many
CDR3 protein: CASSLAGGPLGDTQYF
CDR3 DNA: TGTGCCAGCAGCTTGGCGGGGGGGCCCCTCGGAGATACGCAGTATTTT

J gene: TRBJ1-2
V gene: TRBV5-1
D gene: TRBD1
CDR3 length: 14
clone size: -
CDR3 protein: CASSFGQGYYGYTF
CDR3 DNA: TGCGCCAGCAGCTTCGGACAGGGCTACTATGGCTACACCTTC

J gene: TRBJ1-1
V gene: TRBV20-1
D gene: -
CDR3 length: 17
clone size: many
CDR3 protein: CSATTGHHVGGNTEAFF
CDR3 DNA: TGCAGTGCTACGACGGGACATCACGTTGGGGGGAACACTGAAGCTTTCTTT

J gene: TRBJ2-3
V gene: TRBV7-2
D gene: -
CDR3 length: 14
clone size: many
CDR3 protein: CASSYIHSTDTQYF
CDR3 DNA: TGTGCCAGCAGCTACATCCACTCCACAGATACGCAGTATTTT

J gene: TRBJ2-6
V gene: TRBV21-1
D gene: -
CDR3 length: 17
clone size: -
CDR3 protein: CASSKGRASPGANVLTF
CDR3 DNA: TGTGCCAGCAGCAAAGGCAGGGCATCACCTGGGGCCAACGTCCTGACTTTC

J gene: TRBJ1-4
V gene: TRBV6-1
D gene: -
CDR3 length: 15
clone size: -
CDR3 protein: CASSRHEATNEKLFF
CDR3 DNA: TGTGCCAGCAGTCGGCATGAAGCAACTAATGAAAAACTGTTTTTT

J gene: TRBJ2-7
V gene: TRBV11-3
D gene: -
CDR3 length: 15
clone size: few
CDR3 protein: CASSLRQAHSYEQYF
CDR3 DNA: TGTGCCAGCAGCTTGAGGCAGGCCCACTCCTACGAGCAGTACTTC

J gene: TRBJ2-1
V gene: TRBV18
D gene: -
CDR3 length: 12
clone size: -
CDR3 protein: CASSDTGNEQFF
CDR3 DNA: TGTGCCAGCTCGGACACAGGGAATGAGCAGTTCTTC

J gene: TRBJ1-2
V gene: TRBV5-5
D gene: TRBD1
CDR3 length: 15
clone size: many
CDR3 protein: CASSVTGQGNYGYTF
CDR3 DNA: TGTGCCAGCAGCGTTACAGGACAGGGAAACTATGGCTACACCTTC

J gene: TRBJ2-2
V gene: TRBV6-6
D gene: -
CDR3 length: 13
clone size: many
CDR3 protein: CASSLQGIGELFF
CDR3 DNA: TGTGCCAGCAGTTTACAGGGAATCGGGGAGCTGTTTTTT

J gene: TRBJ1-1
V gene: TRBV20-1
D gene: -
CDR3 length: 13
clone size: many
CDR3 protein: CSASQGKNTEAFF
CDR3 DNA: TGCAGTGCTTCCCAGGGAAAGAACACTGAAGCTTTCTTT